The TCR beta chain under discussion was sequenced for a study of Ad26.COV2.S vaccination and SARS-CoV-2 variants. As for the study in general: Into the muscle, Ad26.COV2.S was dosed once or twice, 56 days apart.

Treatment noted: 15 to 20 received Ad26.COV2.S at low or high dose, single or two shots; about 5 received placebo; per-sample allocation not given. Each sample was drawn 63 days after the first injection (of vaccine or placebo). Profiled with immunoSEQ multiplex PCR; TCRdb holds only in-frame clones, not every one. The data contain about 680,000 clones, roughly 90% of them seen just once; the ten biggest clones take up about 1.5%. The sample holds one count of this clone. The sequences come from peripheral blood, collected in a trial of Ad26.COV2.S vaccine versus placebo. This TCR derives from a person between 18 and 60 years old who received the Ad26.COV2.S COVID-19 vaccine or a placebo.

This CDR3 reads CATSDLGQGLDTQYF. CDR3 sequence (DNA): TGTGCCACCAGTGATTTGGGACAGGGCCTAGATACGCAGTATTTT. The chain is built from TRBV24-1 and TRBJ2-3, with 8 bases matching TRBD1. Germline V gene data show CDR1 as KGHDR and CDR2 as SFDVKD. The V gene end was trimmed by 0 bases and the J gene end by 5 bases; junction bases not matched to a gene: 3. This CDR3 spans 15 amino acids.